A selection of T cell receptor beta chains follows, all from one sample in a study of T-cell reconstitution after alpha-beta-depleted transplantation in children. MiXCR, run by TCRdb on the PCR reads, gives a single entry per CDR3 protein. The repertoire holds 230,000 or so distinct CDR3 sequences, over 9.5% seen once, with about 5.4% in the top ten. The source was PBMCs from the stem cell graft donor, collected from the stem cell graft. These receptors were collected from a human donor who donated a stem cell graft to a child with SCID. CDR3s include the opening cysteine and the closing phenylalanine or tryptophan. Fields, in order: J gene, V gene, CDR3 protein.

TRBJ2-3 | TRBV28 | CASRTSGGADTQYF
TRBJ1-4 | TRBV20-1 | CSARDTGDGEKLFF
TRBJ2-3 | TRBV7-6 | CASSSSERRPASTQYF
TRBJ2-3 | TRBV29-1 | CSVVLAGITDTQYF
TRBJ1-5 | TRBV20-1 | CSAAVSPRGQPQHF
TRBJ1-1 | TRBV20-1 | CSAYPDFNTEAFF
TRBJ1-1 | TRBV5-5 | CASSQMTGYTEAFF
TRBJ2-1 | TRBV28 | CASSSTLRNSYNEQFF
TRBJ1-3 | TRBV5-5 | CASSLGSSSFGNTIYF
TRBJ2-1 | TRBV20-1 | CSASIGRGANEQFF
TRBJ1-5 | TRBV20-1 | CSARGGLGVWGNQPQHF
TRBJ2-1 | TRBV28 | CASSPRLSGRVNEQFF
TRBJ2-3 | TRBV27 | CASRKGAYPSTDTQYF
TRBJ2-2 | TRBV20-1 | CSARREGELFF
TRBJ2-5 | TRBV20-1 | CSARAPPLETQYF
TRBJ2-7 | TRBV7-9 | CASSFGGTIAYEQYF
TRBJ2-7 | TRBV5-1 | CASSVNSPSYEQYF
TRBJ2-5 | TRBV12-3/TRBV12-4 | CASSLDWQETQHF
TRBJ1-1 | TRBV20-1 | CSAGGSRDTEAFF
TRBJ2-1 | TRBV5-1 | CASSSGRGEQFF
TRBJ2-7 | TRBV5-1 | CASSKGRGSYEQYF
TRBJ2-3 | TRBV20-1 | CSARVGATQYF
TRBJ2-3 | TRBV5-1 | CASSWTQSSLTDTQYF
TRBJ1-4 | TRBV27 | CASPSLHSFSLVATNEKLFF
TRBJ1-1 | TRBV12-3/TRBV12-4 | CASSPTTVGTEAFF